A single T cell receptor (beta chain) is shown here with its context. The assay was immunoSEQ multiplex PCR, and TCRdb's table has in-frame clones only and misses some. The table has about 350,000 clones, 70% to 90% seen once. V was cut by 0 bases and J by 2 bases, with 11 bases left in between. The CDR3 spans 15 residues. Looked up from germline, CDR1 is MNHEY and CDR2 is SVGAGI. Treatment noted: 15 to 20 received Ad26.COV2.S at low or high dose, single or two shots; about 5 received placebo; per-sample allocation not given. It was on day 63 after the first vaccine or placebo injection that samples were taken. An 18-55-year-old adult in Boston served as donor. The data are from a study of Ad26.COV2.S vaccination and SARS-CoV-2 variants. Study-wide context: The authors gave Ad26.COV2.S intramuscularly, either once or twice 56 days apart.

The sequences come from peripheral blood, collected in a trial of Ad26.COV2.S vaccine versus placebo. The chain combines TRBV6-5 with TRBJ2-7; D unclear. This TCR came from a person aged 18-60 years who received the Ad26.COV2.S COVID-19 vaccine or a placebo. The CDR3 nucleotides are TGTGCCAGCAGTTACTCAATGACGCGGACCTACGAGCAGTACTTC. Translating gives CASSYSMTRTYEQYF.